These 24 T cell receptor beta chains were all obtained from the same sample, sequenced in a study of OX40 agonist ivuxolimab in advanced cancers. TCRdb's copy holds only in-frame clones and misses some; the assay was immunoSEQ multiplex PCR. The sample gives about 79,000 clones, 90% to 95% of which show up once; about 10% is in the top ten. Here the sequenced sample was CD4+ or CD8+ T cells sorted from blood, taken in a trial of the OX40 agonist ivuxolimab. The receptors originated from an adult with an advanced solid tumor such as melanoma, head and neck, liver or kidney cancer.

In DNA form, the CDR3 reads TGTGCCAGTAGTTACCGGGACAGACCGTATAGCAATCAGCCCCAGCATTTT. It yields the protein CASSYRDRPYSNQPQHF. The chain carries TRBV19 and TRBJ1-5; 7 positions match TRBD1. The J segment lost 0 bases and the V segment lost 5 bases, leaving 10 bases of the junction unmatched. Germline V lookup: CDR1 LNHDA, CDR2 SQIVND (reference sequence). This CDR3 contains 17 residues.

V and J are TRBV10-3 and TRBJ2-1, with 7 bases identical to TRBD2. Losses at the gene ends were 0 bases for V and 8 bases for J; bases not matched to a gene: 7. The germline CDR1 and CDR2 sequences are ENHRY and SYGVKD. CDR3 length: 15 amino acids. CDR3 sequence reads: CAISESRGSFYEQFF. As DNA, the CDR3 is TGTGCCATCAGTGAGTCACGCGGGAGCTTCTATGAGCAGTTCTTC.

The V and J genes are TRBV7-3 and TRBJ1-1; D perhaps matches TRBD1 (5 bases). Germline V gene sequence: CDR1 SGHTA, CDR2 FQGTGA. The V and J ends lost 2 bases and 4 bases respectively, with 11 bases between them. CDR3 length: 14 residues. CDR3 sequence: CASSLLSGATEAFF. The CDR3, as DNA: TGTGCCAGCAGCTTATTATCCGGGGCCACTGAAGCTTTCTTT.

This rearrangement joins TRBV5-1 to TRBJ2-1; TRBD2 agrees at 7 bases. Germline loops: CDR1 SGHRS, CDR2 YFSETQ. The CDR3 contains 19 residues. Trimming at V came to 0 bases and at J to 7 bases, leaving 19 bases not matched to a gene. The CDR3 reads CASSLARTGGSPAPNEQFF. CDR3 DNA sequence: TGCGCCAGCAGCTTGGCCAGGACGGGGGGAAGCCCGGCACCTAATGAGCAGTTCTTC.

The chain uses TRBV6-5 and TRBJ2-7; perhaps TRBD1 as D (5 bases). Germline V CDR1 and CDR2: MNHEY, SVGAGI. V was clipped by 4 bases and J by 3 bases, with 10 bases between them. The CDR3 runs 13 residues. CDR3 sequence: CASSLQDGYEQYF. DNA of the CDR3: TGTGCCAGCAGTTTACAGGATGGCTACGAGCAGTACTTC.

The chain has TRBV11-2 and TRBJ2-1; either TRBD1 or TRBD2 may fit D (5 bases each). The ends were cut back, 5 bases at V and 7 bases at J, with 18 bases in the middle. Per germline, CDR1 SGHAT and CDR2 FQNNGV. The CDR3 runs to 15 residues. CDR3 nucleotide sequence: TGTGCCAGCAGCCCCGTGGGACCGCGACAGAATGAGCAGTTCTTC. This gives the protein CASSPVGPRQNEQFF.

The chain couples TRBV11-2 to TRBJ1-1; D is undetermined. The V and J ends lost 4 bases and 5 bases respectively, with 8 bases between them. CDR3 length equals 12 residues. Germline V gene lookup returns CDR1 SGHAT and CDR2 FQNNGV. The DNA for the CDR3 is TGTGCCAGCAGCTCCCGGAGAACTGAAGCTTTCTTT. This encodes CASSSRRTEAFF.

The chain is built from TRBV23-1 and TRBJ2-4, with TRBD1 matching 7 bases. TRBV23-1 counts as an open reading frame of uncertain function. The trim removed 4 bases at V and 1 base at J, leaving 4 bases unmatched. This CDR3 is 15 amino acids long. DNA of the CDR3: TGCGCCAGCAGTCTTACAGGGGTCGCCAAAAACATTCAGTACTTC. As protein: CASSLTGVAKNIQYF.

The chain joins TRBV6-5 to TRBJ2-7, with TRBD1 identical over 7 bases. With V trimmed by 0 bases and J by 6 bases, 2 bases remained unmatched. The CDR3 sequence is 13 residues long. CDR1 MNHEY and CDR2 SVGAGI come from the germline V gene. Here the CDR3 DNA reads TGTGCCAGCAGTTACTCTCGGACAGGCGAGCAGTACTTC. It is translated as CASSYSRTGEQYF.

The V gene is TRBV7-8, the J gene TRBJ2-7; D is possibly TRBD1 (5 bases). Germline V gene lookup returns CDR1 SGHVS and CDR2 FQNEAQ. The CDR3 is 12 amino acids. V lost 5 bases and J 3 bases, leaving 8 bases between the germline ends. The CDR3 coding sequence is TGTGCCAGCAGCAAGCAGGGCTACGAGCAGTACTTC. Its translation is CASSKQGYEQYF. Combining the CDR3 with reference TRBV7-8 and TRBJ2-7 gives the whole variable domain GAGVSQSPRYKVAKRGQDVALRCDPISGHVSLFWYQQALGQGPEFLTYFQNEAQLDKSGLPSDRFFAERPEGSVSTLKIQRTQQEDSAVYLCASSKQGYEQYFGPGTRLTVT.

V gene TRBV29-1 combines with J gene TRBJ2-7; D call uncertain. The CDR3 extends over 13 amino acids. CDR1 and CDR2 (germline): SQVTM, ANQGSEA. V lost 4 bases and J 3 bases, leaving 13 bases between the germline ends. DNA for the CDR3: TGCAGCGTTGTTGCTAACGGTAACTACGAGCAGTACTTC. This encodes CSVVANGNYEQYF.

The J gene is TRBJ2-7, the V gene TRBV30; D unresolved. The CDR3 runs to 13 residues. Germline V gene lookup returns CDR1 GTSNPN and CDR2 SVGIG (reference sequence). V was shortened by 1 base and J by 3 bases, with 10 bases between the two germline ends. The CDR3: CAWSERLYYEQYF. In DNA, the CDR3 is TGTGCCTGGAGTGAAAGGTTGTACTACGAGCAGTACTTC.

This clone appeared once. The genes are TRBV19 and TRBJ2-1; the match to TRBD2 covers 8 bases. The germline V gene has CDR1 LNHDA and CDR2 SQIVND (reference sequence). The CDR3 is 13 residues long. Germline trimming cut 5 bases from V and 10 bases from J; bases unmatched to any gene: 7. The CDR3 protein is CASSGTSGNEQFF. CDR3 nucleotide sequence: TGTGCCAGTAGTGGAACTAGCGGAAACGAGCAGTTCTTC.

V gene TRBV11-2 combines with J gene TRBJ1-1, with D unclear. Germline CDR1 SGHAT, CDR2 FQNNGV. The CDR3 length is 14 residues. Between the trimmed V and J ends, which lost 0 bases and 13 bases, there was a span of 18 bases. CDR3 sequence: CASSLDPDKGRGFF. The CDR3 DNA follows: TGTGCCAGCAGCTTAGATCCAGATAAGGGCCGCGGTTTCTTT.

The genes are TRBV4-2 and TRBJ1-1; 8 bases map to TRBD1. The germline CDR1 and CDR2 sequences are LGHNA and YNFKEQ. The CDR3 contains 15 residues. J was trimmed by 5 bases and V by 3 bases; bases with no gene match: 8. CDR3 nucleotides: TGTGCCAGCAGCCAGGAACAGGGGGTTGAAACTGAAGCTTTCTTT. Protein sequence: CASSQEQGVETEAFF.

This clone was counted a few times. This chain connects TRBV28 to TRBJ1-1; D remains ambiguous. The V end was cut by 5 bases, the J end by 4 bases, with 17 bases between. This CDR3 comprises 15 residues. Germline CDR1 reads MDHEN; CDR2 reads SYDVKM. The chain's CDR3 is CASSPLAREVTEAFF. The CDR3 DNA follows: TGTGCCAGCAGTCCTCTGGCAAGGGAGGTCACTGAAGCTTTCTTT.

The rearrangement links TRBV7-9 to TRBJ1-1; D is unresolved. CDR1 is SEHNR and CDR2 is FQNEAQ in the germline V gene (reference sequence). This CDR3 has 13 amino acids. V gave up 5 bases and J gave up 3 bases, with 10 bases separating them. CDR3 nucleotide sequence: TGTGCCAGCAGCCCCCCCCTGGACACTGAAGCTTTCTTT. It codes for CASSPPLDTEAFF.

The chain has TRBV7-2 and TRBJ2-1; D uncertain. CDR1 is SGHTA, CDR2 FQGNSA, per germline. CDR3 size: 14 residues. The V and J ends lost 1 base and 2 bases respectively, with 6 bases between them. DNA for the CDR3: TGTGCCAGCAGCTTAGTACTCGCCTACAATGAGCAGTTCTTC. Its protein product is CASSLVLAYNEQFF.

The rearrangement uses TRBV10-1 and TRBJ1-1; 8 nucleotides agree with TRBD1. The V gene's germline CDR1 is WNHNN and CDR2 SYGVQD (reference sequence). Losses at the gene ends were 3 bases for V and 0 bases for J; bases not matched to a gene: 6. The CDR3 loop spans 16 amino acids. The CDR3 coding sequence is TGCGCCAGCAGTGACAAACAGGGGGGAATGAACACTGAAGCTTTCTTT. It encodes CASSDKQGGMNTEAFF.

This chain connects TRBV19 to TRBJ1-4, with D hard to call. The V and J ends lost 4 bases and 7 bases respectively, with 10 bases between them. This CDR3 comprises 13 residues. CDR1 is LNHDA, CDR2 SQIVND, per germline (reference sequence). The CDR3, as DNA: TGTGCCAGTAGTAGTGGAGGATCTGAAAAACTGTTTTTT. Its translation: CASSSGGSEKLFF.

CDR3: CASGGGSSYNEQFF. The CDR3 nucleotides are TGTGCCAGCGGAGGGGGGAGCTCCTACAATGAGCAGTTCTTC. The rearrangement links TRBV9 to TRBJ2-1; tentatively, D is TRBD1 or TRBD2 (6 bases each). CDR1 SGDLS and CDR2 YYNGEE come from the germline V gene. This CDR3 spans 14 amino acids. Trimming shortened V by 7 bases and J by 0 bases, and 11 bases separated the two germline ends.

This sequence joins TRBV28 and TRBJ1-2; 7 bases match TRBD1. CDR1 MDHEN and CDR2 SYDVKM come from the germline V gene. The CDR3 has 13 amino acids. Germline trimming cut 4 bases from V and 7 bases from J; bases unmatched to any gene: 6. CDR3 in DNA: TGTGCCAGCAGTTCTAGGGGGCGCGGTGGCTACACCTTC. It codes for CASSSRGRGGYTF.

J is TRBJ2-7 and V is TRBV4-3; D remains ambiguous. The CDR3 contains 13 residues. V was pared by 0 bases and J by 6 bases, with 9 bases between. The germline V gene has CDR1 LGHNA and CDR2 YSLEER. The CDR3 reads CASSQDRGVEQYF. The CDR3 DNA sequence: TGCGCCAGCAGCCAAGATCGAGGAGTCGAGCAGTACTTC.

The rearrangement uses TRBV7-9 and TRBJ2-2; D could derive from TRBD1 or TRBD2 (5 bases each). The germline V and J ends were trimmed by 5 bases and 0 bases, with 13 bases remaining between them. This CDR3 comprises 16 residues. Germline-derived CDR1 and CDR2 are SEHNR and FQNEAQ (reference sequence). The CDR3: CASSDPGRPNTGELFF. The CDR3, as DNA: TGTGCCAGCAGCGACCCGGGACGGCCGAACACCGGGGAGCTGTTTTTT.